Listed below are T cell receptor beta chains from one sample, sequenced in a study of blood T cell repertoires in COVID-19. The table came from immunoSEQ multiplex PCR; TCRdb's copy has only in-frame clones and leaves some out. The profile shows approximately 96,000 clones, approximately 90% of them singletons. Sequences were obtained from peripheral blood. Receptors originate from a human donor with COVID-19, enrolled during active disease. The donor label of this sample is uncertain. Each CDR3 is given with its conserved first and last residue. Each record gives: V gene, J gene, D gene, clone size, CDR3 protein, CDR3 DNA. The D gene is left open where the match is weak. A row's size may be missing; if present it is once, few, many or a size class.

V gene: TRBV9; J gene: TRBJ1-2; D gene: -; clone size: -; CDR3 protein: CASSVDPTGPTNYGYTF; CDR3 DNA: TGTGCCAGCAGCGTAGACCCTACAGGGCCTACTAACTATGGCTACACCTTC
V gene: TRBV2; J gene: TRBJ1-5; D gene: -; clone size: few; CDR3 protein: CASGLTGIVGNQPQHF; CDR3 DNA: TGTGCCAGCGGATTAACAGGGATCGTCGGCAATCAGCCCCAGCATTTT
V gene: TRBV3-1/TRBV3-2; J gene: TRBJ2-5; D gene: -; clone size: -; CDR3 protein: CASSHDQGRGQETQYF; CDR3 DNA: TGTGCCAGCAGCCACGACCAGGGGCGCGGCCAAGAGACCCAGTACTTC
V gene: TRBV29-1; J gene: TRBJ1-1; D gene: TRBD1; clone size: once; CDR3 protein: CSVRTGTGPEAFF; CDR3 DNA: TGCAGCGTACGAACCGGGACAGGCCCTGAAGCTTTCTTT
V gene: TRBV10-3; J gene: TRBJ2-3; D gene: TRBD2; clone size: -; CDR3 protein: CAISGGSIDTQYF; CDR3 DNA: TGTGCCATCTCTGGCGGGAGCATAGATACGCAGTATTTT
V gene: TRBV13; J gene: TRBJ2-5; D gene: -; clone size: -; CDR3 protein: CASSPHGGFREETQYF; CDR3 DNA: TGTGCCAGCAGCCCCCATGGCGGGTTTCGAGAGGAGACCCAGTACTTC
V gene: TRBV7-9; J gene: TRBJ1-1; D gene: -; clone size: -; CDR3 protein: CASSLGSEAFF; CDR3 DNA: TGTGCCAGCAGCCTGGGCTCTGAAGCTTTCTTT
V gene: TRBV6-2/TRBV6-3; J gene: TRBJ2-5; D gene: TRBD1; clone size: -; CDR3 protein: CASSHLGQGEETQYF; CDR3 DNA: TGTGCCAGCAGCCACCTGGGACAGGGGGAAGAGACCCAGTACTTC
V gene: TRBV18; J gene: TRBJ2-5; D gene: TRBD2; clone size: -; CDR3 protein: CASSPGGAGSQETQYF; CDR3 DNA: TGTGCCAGCTCACCCGGCGGAGCGGGGAGCCAAGAGACCCAGTACTTC
V gene: TRBV20-1; J gene: TRBJ1-4; D gene: TRBD1; clone size: -; CDR3 protein: CSAAGQKELFF; CDR3 DNA: TGCAGTGCTGCGGGACAGAAGGAACTGTTTTTT
V gene: TRBV11-2; J gene: TRBJ1-1; D gene: -; clone size: -; CDR3 protein: CASSPMDRPYTEAFF; CDR3 DNA: TGTGCCAGCAGCCCAATGGACAGACCGTACACTGAAGCTTTCTTT
V gene: TRBV27; J gene: TRBJ2-7; D gene: TRBD1; clone size: -; CDR3 protein: CASSQVVAGGPSYEQYF; CDR3 DNA: TGTGCCAGCAGCCAGGTCGTGGCAGGGGGCCCTTCCTACGAGCAGTACTTC
V gene: TRBV7-2; J gene: TRBJ1-5; D gene: -; clone size: -; CDR3 protein: CASSFRGRSNQPQHF; CDR3 DNA: TGTGCCAGCAGCTTCAGGGGAAGGAGCAATCAGCCCCAGCATTTT
V gene: TRBV19; J gene: TRBJ2-1; D gene: -; clone size: -; CDR3 protein: CASISGGASYNEQFF; CDR3 DNA: TGTGCCAGTATAAGCGGCGGGGCTTCCTACAATGAGCAGTTCTTC
V gene: TRBV5-1; J gene: TRBJ2-1; D gene: TRBD2; clone size: -; CDR3 protein: CASYTIRTSALGEQFF; CDR3 DNA: TGCGCCAGCTATACGATAAGGACTAGCGCCCTCGGGGAGCAGTTCTTC
V gene: TRBV5-4; J gene: TRBJ1-2; D gene: TRBD1; clone size: -; CDR3 protein: CASSLEPTGIYGYTF; CDR3 DNA: TGTGCCAGCAGCTTGGAGCCGACAGGGATCTATGGCTACACCTTC
V gene: TRBV28; J gene: TRBJ2-7; D gene: -; clone size: few; CDR3 protein: CASSYVPYEQYF; CDR3 DNA: TGTGCCAGCAGTTATGTCCCGTACGAGCAGTACTTC
V gene: TRBV7-7; J gene: TRBJ2-1; D gene: TRBD2; clone size: -; CDR3 protein: CASSSSGSNEQFF; CDR3 DNA: TGTGCCAGCAGCTCTAGCGGCTCCAATGAGCAGTTCTTC